These T cell receptor beta chains were read from a single sample in a study of T cells after yellow fever vaccination. TCRdb reprocessed the 5' RACE reads with MiXCR, giving one entry per CDR3 protein. The repertoire holds hundreds of thousands of distinct CDR3 sequences, with approximately 13% as singletons. Sample: PBMCs, taken on the day of the yellow fever booster vaccination. The origin of the receptors is a man aged 30-40 years who received the YFV17D yellow fever vaccine. CDR3s include the opening cysteine and the closing phenylalanine or tryptophan. The D gene is left open where the match is weak. Rows give clone size only sometimes, using once, few, many, or a class for an expanded clone.

d_gene	j_gene	v_gene	abundance	CDR3nt	CDR3aa
TRBD1	TRBJ2-3	TRBV7-2	few	TGTGCCAGCAGCTTAGCGGGACAGATCACAGATACGCAGTATTTT	CASSLAGQITDTQYF
TRBD2	TRBJ2-1	TRBV5-1	few	TGCGCCAGCAGCTTGGGTCTAGCGGATATGCGATTCTTC	CASSLGLADMRFF
NA	TRBJ2-3	TRBV5-4	few	TGTGCCATTGCGGGCCGGGGCGGAGATACGCAGTATTTT	CAIAGRGGDTQYF
NA	TRBJ1-6	TRBV21-1	NA	TGTGCCAGCAGCAAACACCCCAGGGACAGCAGCTCCTATAATTCACCCCTCCACTTT	CASSKHPRDSSSYNSPLHF
NA	TRBJ1-1	TRBV20-1	NA	TGCAGTGCTAGATTCCGGAGACGGGCGCGGGACACTGAAGCTTTCTTT	CSARFRRRARDTEAFF
TRBD2	TRBJ2-5	TRBV20-1	NA	TGCAGTGCTACAACACTAGCGGGAGGGGGGGAGACCCAGTACTTC	CSATTLAGGGETQYF
TRBD1	TRBJ1-6	TRBV12-3/TRBV12-4	NA	TGTGCCAGCAGACTAGGACAGGGGACTTCACCCCTCCACTTT	CASRLGQGTSPLHF
NA	TRBJ2-7	TRBV3-1	NA	TGTGCCAGCAGCCAAGAGAAAAACACCTACGAGCAGTACTTC	CASSQEKNTYEQYF
NA	TRBJ1-6	TRBV20-1	once	TGCAGTGCCAGAAGGGGCCAGAATAATTCACCCCTCCACTTT	CSARRGQNNSPLHF
NA	TRBJ2-7	TRBV12-3/TRBV12-4	few	TGTGCCAGCAGTGTGACAGATTTGAACGAGCAGTACTTC	CASSVTDLNEQYF
TRBD1	TRBJ1-1	TRBV29-1	few	TGCAGCGTCGTGGACAGGGCGAACACTGAAGCTTTCTTT	CSVVDRANTEAFF
TRBD2	TRBJ2-7	TRBV29-1	few	TGCAGCGTAGCCGGGACTAGCGGGAGTGGGAAATACGAGCAGTACTTC	CSVAGTSGSGKYEQYF
TRBD2	TRBJ2-1	TRBV28	few	TGTGCCAGCAGTTTACCCGGGACTAGCGGTTACAATGAGCAGTTCTTC	CASSLPGTSGYNEQFF
TRBD2	TRBJ2-1	TRBV20-1	NA	TGCAGTGCTAGAGTACCAGGGACTAGCGGCCCAGCGGATCGGTTCTTC	CSARVPGTSGPADRFF
NA	TRBJ2-7	TRBV7-9	many	TGTGCCAGCAGCTCAGTCGGGAACTACGAGCAGTACTTC	CASSSVGNYEQYF
NA	TRBJ2-2	TRBV3-1	few	TGTGCCAGCAGCCAAGACCCCGGGGAGCTGTTTTTT	CASSQDPGELFF
NA	TRBJ2-7	TRBV28	NA	TGTGCCAGCAGTTTCCCGGGGTTCAGCTACGAGCAGTACTTC	CASSFPGFSYEQYF
NA	TRBJ1-1	TRBV21-1	few	TGTGCCAGCAGCAAAGAAGGGATCCTCCTCCGGGCTTTCTTT	CASSKEGILLRAFF
TRBD2	TRBJ2-1	TRBV20-1	NA	TGCAGTGCTAGAACGGGACTAGCGGAGGGGAGCTCCTACAATGAGCAGTTCTTC	CSARTGLAEGSSYNEQFF
TRBD1	TRBJ1-5	TRBV6-2/TRBV6-3	NA	TGTGCCAGCAGTTACCATAAGACAGGGGGCAATCAGCCCCAGCATTTT	CASSYHKTGGNQPQHF